This TCR beta chain was sequenced in a study of OX40 agonist ivuxolimab in advanced cancers. Study details: An anti-OX40 (CD134) antibody with agonistic activity, ivuxolimab, was administered to patients. Males comprised 70% to 90% of the group, whose mean age was about 62 years (range about 20 to 79).

The J segment lost 2 bases and the V segment lost 0 bases, leaving 10 bases of the junction unmatched. The CDR3 runs to 17 residues. Germline CDR1 reads MGHRA; CDR2 reads YSYEKL. Sequencing was performed with immunoSEQ multiplex PCR; in TCRdb, only in-frame clones are kept and a portion is missing. The repertoire holds some 60,000 clones, with less than 90% as singletons. The sequence was collected from an adult with an advanced solid tumor such as melanoma, head and neck, liver or kidney cancer. This chain joins TRBV4-1 and TRBJ2-7; 7 bases are a match to TRBD1. The specimen comprised CD4+ or CD8+ T cells sorted from blood, sampled in a trial of the OX40 agonist ivuxolimab. This chain's CDR3 is CASSQERGQSIPYEQYF. The DNA for the CDR3 is TGCGCCAGCAGCCAAGAGAGGGGACAGTCGATTCCCTACGAGCAGTACTTC.